The 24 T cell receptor beta chains given below trace back to one sample, sequenced in a study of T-cell reconstitution after alpha-beta-depleted transplantation in children. This sample's TCRbeta library carried unique molecular identifier barcodes. TCRdb re-derived calls from the PCR reads in MiXCR, one entry per CDR3 protein. The sample lists fewer than 550,000 distinct CDR3 sequences; around 10% were seen once. The sample here was PBMCs, mostly from graft donor cells, taken 180 days after TCRalphabeta/CD19-depleted stem cell transplant. Every receptor here comes from a female patient between 2 and 15 years old who had a stem cell transplant for aplastic anemia, so the T cells may come from the graft donor.

This clonotype has a count of ten or more. The V and J genes are TRBV12-3 or TRBV12-4 and TRBJ1-5; D uncertain. The CDR3 length is 12 residues. Trimming shortened V by 3 bases and J by 7 bases, and 7 bases separated the two germline ends. In DNA form, the CDR3 reads TGTGCCAGCAGTTTCGGCGGACAGCCCCAGCATTTT. Protein: CASSFGGQPQHF.

The chain links TRBV12-3 or TRBV12-4 to TRBJ2-1, with D tentatively TRBD2 (6 bases). The CDR3 totals 18 residues. The ends were cut back, 2 bases at V and 6 bases at J, with 23 bases in the middle. The CDR3 sequence is CASSLSHLLRRDSNEQFF. In DNA form, the CDR3 reads TGTGCCAGCAGTTTATCGCATCTCCTTCGGCGGGATTCCAATGAGCAGTTCTTC.

The chain has TRBV9 and TRBJ2-5, with D possibly TRBD2 on 7 matching bases. Per germline, CDR1 SGDLS and CDR2 YYNGEE. The CDR3 has 17 residues. V shed 3 bases and J shed 2 bases, with 20 bases lying between them. The CDR3 protein is CASSARRGGELQETQYF. The CDR3 DNA is TGTGCCAGCAGCGCTCGTAGAGGGGGGGAGTTGCAAGAGACCCAGTACTTC.

The chain carries TRBV6-1 and TRBJ2-1; 15 nucleotides line up with TRBD2. Trimming removed 6 bases from V and 6 bases from J; junction bases left unmatched: 18. This CDR3 region has 20 residues. Germline V lookup: CDR1 MNHNS, CDR2 SASEGT. CDR3 residues: CASSEQGGRTSGRAGNEQFF. The CDR3 coding sequence is TGTGCCAGCAGCGAACAGGGCGGTCGGACTAGCGGGAGGGCCGGCAATGAGCAGTTCTTC.

The chain is built from TRBV7-2 and TRBJ2-3; a weak D match, TRBD2 (5 bases). The V end lost 4 bases, the J end lost 1 base, and 12 bases lay between the germline ends. This CDR3 is 15 amino acids long. Germline V lookup: CDR1 SGHTA, CDR2 FQGNSA. CDR3 bases: TGTGCCAGCAGCTCTAGAATGAGGGGCACAGATACGCAGTATTTT. This translates into CASSSRMRGTDTQYF.

V is TRBV4-2 and J is TRBJ2-3; 8 bases are a match to TRBD2. V shed 1 base and J 3 bases; nucleotides not matched to a gene: 18. In germline, CDR1 is LGHNA, CDR2 YNFKEQ. The CDR3 has 20 amino acids. The CDR3 bases are TGTGCCAGCAGCCAAGTACAAGCACTAGCGGATGTCAGGCGGACAGATACGCAGTATTTT. This sequence encodes CASSQVQALADVRRTDTQYF.

This clonotype was counted a few times. V gene TRBV29-1 combines with J gene TRBJ1-1, with a weak D call TRBD1 (5 bases). The CDR3 is made up of 13 amino acids. The germline V and J ends were trimmed by 6 bases and 2 bases, with 13 bases remaining between them. CDR1 is SQVTM and CDR2 is ANQGSEA in the germline V gene. In DNA, the CDR3 is TGCAGCGTCAGAGGGCAGGGCAACACTGAAGCTTTCTTT. Translated: CSVRGQGNTEAFF.

This chain connects TRBV15 to TRBJ2-1, with 14 bases lining up with TRBD2. Germline assignment: CDR1 LNHNV and CDR2 YYDKDF (reference sequence). Trimming removed 0 bases from V and 10 bases from J; junction bases left unmatched: 5. The CDR3 consists of 16 residues. The CDR3 sequence: CATSRDGTSGRLEQFF. The CDR3 coding sequence is TGTGCCACCAGCAGAGATGGGACTAGCGGGAGATTGGAGCAGTTCTTC.

The table lists this clonotype with many counts. The chain carries TRBV7-9 and TRBJ1-1; D uncertain. V gave up 2 bases and J gave up 3 bases, with 10 bases separating them. This CDR3 contains 14 residues. The germline CDR1 and CDR2 sequences are SEHNR and FQNEAQ (reference sequence). CDR3: CASSLLGSDTEAFF. As DNA, the CDR3 is TGTGCCAGCAGCTTATTAGGGTCGGACACTGAAGCTTTCTTT.

This clonotype was detected ten times or more. The rearrangement links TRBV6-5 to TRBJ2-2, with 15 bases matching TRBD2. J was trimmed by 0 bases and V by 1 base; bases with no gene match: 3. CDR3 size: 19 residues. Germline lookup yields CDR1 MNHEY and CDR2 SVGAGI. As DNA, the CDR3 is TGTGCCAGCAGTTACTACGGACTAGCGGGAGGGCCGAACACCGGGGAGCTGTTTTTT. Its protein product is CASSYYGLAGGPNTGELFF.

This clonotype appeared once. The rearrangement joins TRBV6-5 to TRBJ1-2; perhaps TRBD1 as D (6 bases). Germline V CDR1 and CDR2: MNHEY, SVGAGI. The germline V and J ends were trimmed by 0 bases and 3 bases, with 11 bases remaining between them. CDR3 size: 15 residues. Written as DNA, the CDR3 is TGTGCCAGCAGTTACTCATCCAGGGGCGACTATGGCTACACCTTC. Protein sequence: CASSYSSRGDYGYTF.

This clonotype was seen more than once but under ten times. The V gene is TRBV6-2 or TRBV6-3, the J gene TRBJ2-2; TRBD2 matches at 13 bases. Germline assignment: CDR1 MNHEY and CDR2 SVGEGT. This CDR3 region has 23 residues. V dropped 4 bases and J dropped 2; count of bases not matched to a gene: 22. The CDR3 DNA is TGTGCCAGCAGTTCCACCCGACTAGCGGGAGGATCGTACCTTTTCTTAAACACCGGGGAGCTGTTTTTT. It encodes CASSSTRLAGGSYLFLNTGELFF.

The chain links TRBV5-1 to TRBJ2-2; D unresolved. CDR1 and CDR2 (germline): SGHRS, YFSETQ. V shed 0 bases and J shed 9 bases, with 9 bases lying between them. The CDR3 has 13 amino acids. DNA of the CDR3: TGCGCCAGCAGCTTGGTCAGGACCAGGGAGCTGTTTTTT. Translation: CASSLVRTRELFF.

This clonotype was seen a handful of times. This rearrangement joins TRBV25-1 to TRBJ1-3; TRBD1 aligns across 10 bases. CDR1 and CDR2 from the germline V gene are MGHDK and SYGVNS. The CDR3 totals 14 residues. Trimming cost V 7 bases and J 1 base; bases outside gene matches: 1. In DNA form, the CDR3 reads TGTGCCAGCAAGGGACAGGGGTCTGGAAACACCATATATTTT. Protein: CASKGQGSGNTIYF.

At least ten counts were recorded for this clonotype. V and J are TRBV10-3 and TRBJ2-5, with no clear D. CDR3 length equals 13 residues. CDR1 is ENHRY and CDR2 is SYGVKD in the germline V gene. V shed 0 bases and J shed 4 bases, with 6 bases lying between them. In DNA, the CDR3 is TGTGCCATCAGTGAGTCGGGGTTAGAGACCCAGTACTTC. Translation gives CAISESGLETQYF.

The chain is built from TRBV29-1 and TRBJ2-7; D may be TRBD1 (5 bases). The CDR3 is made up of 17 amino acids. The V end lost 1 base, the J end lost 2 bases, and 21 bases lay between the germline ends. CDR1 and CDR2 from the germline V gene are SQVTM and ANQGSEA. The CDR3 is CSVEGRWNGHSAYEQYF. DNA of the CDR3: TGCAGCGTTGAAGGTAGGTGGAACGGACACAGCGCCTACGAGCAGTACTTC.

The chain employs TRBV29-1 and TRBJ2-7; D perhaps matches TRBD1 (6 bases). CDR1 is SQVTM and CDR2 is ANQGSEA in the germline V gene. There are 13 residues in the CDR3. Trimming shortened V by 4 bases and J by 7 bases, and 17 bases separated the two germline ends. CDR3 loop: CSVAAGTLREQYF. The CDR3 DNA follows: TGCAGCGTTGCCGCCGGGACATTGAGGGAGCAGTACTTC.

The chain joins TRBV5-7 to TRBJ2-7, with 7 bases aligning to TRBD1. TRBV5-7 is an ORF for which the function is uncertain. The CDR3 totals 13 residues. V shed 5 bases and J 3 bases; nucleotides not matched to a gene: 5. The DNA of the CDR3 is TGTGCCAGCAGGGAGGACAGGAACTACGAGCAGTACTTC. This sequence encodes CASREDRNYEQYF.

The CDR3 DNA sequence: TGTGCCAGCAGCACGCCCCCGGACAAAAATGGCTACACCTTC. The encoded protein is CASSTPPDKNGYTF. The rearrangement uses TRBV6-1 and TRBJ1-2, with D perhaps matching TRBD1 (5 bases). Per germline, CDR1 MNHNS and CDR2 SASEGT. CDR3 length: 14 amino acids. The V gene lost 6 bases and the J gene lost 6 bases, with 17 bases spanning the gap.

In this sample, this clonotype turned up many times. The chain couples TRBV5-1 to TRBJ2-7; maybe TRBD2 (6 bases). With 0 bases removed from V and 3 bases from J, the gap between germline ends came to 7 bases. The CDR3 loop spans 13 amino acids. The germline V gene encodes CDR1 SGHRS and CDR2 YFSETQ. As DNA, the CDR3 is TGCGCCAGCAGCTTGGAGGGAGGCTACGAGCAGTACGTC. This gives the protein CASSLEGGYEQYV.

This clonotype has only a few counts. This rearrangement joins TRBV28 to TRBJ2-7; the match to TRBD2 covers 7 bases. In germline, CDR1 is MDHEN, CDR2 SYDVKM. The CDR3 runs to 11 residues. The V segment lost 8 bases and the J segment 6 bases; nucleotides outside the gene matches: 4. The CDR3 region is CASRDYFEQYF. The CDR3 DNA is TGTGCCAGCCGGGACTATTTCGAGCAGTACTTC.

This clonotype was seen a handful of times. The chain couples TRBV4-3 to TRBJ1-1, with a tentative D call TRBD1 (6 bases). The CDR3 consists of 14 residues. Trimming cost V 1 base and J 6 bases, with 12 bases left between them. The germline V gene has CDR1 LGHNA and CDR2 YSLEER. This CDR3 is CASSQVYREAEAFF. The CDR3 DNA sequence: TGCGCCAGCAGCCAAGTTTACAGGGAGGCTGAAGCTTTCTTT.

This clonotype appeared a few times. The V and J genes are TRBV11-2 and TRBJ2-7; 7 positions agree with TRBD2. The germline gives CDR1 SGHAT, CDR2 FQNNGV. Trimming took 1 base from V and 9 from J; bases not matched to a gene: 9. This CDR3 is built from 14 residues. CDR3 sequence: CASSLGRGMLGQYV. The CDR3 region has the DNA TGTGCCAGCAGCTTAGGGCGGGGGATGTTGGGGCAGTACGTC.

This clonotype was counted only a few times. The rearrangement joins TRBV30 to TRBJ1-2; 9 bases line up with TRBD1. The ends lost 2 bases at V and 6 bases at J; junction bases unmatched: 7. CDR1 and CDR2 from the germline V gene are GTSNPN and SVGIG (reference sequence). This CDR3 is built from 14 residues. CDR3 amino acids: CAWSRGTGTDGYTF. As DNA, the CDR3 is TGTGCCTGGAGTCGGGGGACAGGGACCGATGGCTACACCTTC.